The TCR beta chain under discussion was sequenced for a study of technical replicates of blood from a few donors. The CDR3 sequence is 15 residues long. Losses at the gene ends were 4 bases for V and 3 bases for J; bases not matched to a gene: 8. Germline CDR1 reads SGHKS; CDR2 reads YYEKEE (reference sequence). Here immunoSEQ multiplex PCR was the method, and the copy in TCRdb shows in-frame clones only, minus some. Of tens of thousands of clones listed, 90% to 98% are singletons. The chain has TRBV5-5 and TRBJ2-7, with 9 bases matching TRBD1. Sample: T cells isolated from PBMCs. The clonotype was recovered from a human donor in good health. Here the CDR3 DNA reads TGTGCCAGCAGCGTAGGGACAGGGAGTCTCTACGAGCAGTACTTC. As protein: CASSVGTGSLYEQYF.